This TCR beta chain derives from a study of glioma-infiltrating T cells after dendritic cell vaccination. As for time point: after dendritic cell vaccination, including at tumor progression/relapse. Produced via immunoSEQ multiplex PCR; TCRdb's table is partial and in-frame only. This table has 91,000 or so clones, 65% to 85% appearing once. This material consisted of blood, taken after dendritic cell vaccination. The origin of this receptor is a human donor with glioblastoma.

CDR3 protein: CASSYSSELPSEQYF. The CDR3 DNA is TGTGCCAGCAGTTACTCGTCTGAGCTTCCAAGCGAGCAGTACTTC. The chain uses TRBV6-5 and TRBJ2-7; D is unresolved. Germline V gene data show CDR1 as MNHEY and CDR2 as SVGAGI. The CDR3 has 15 amino acids. V was pared by 0 bases and J by 6 bases, with 15 bases between.